The 2 T cell receptor beta chains below come from one sample, sequenced in a study of PD-1 blockade in classical Hodgkin lymphoma (dated by TCRdb to about 2020). Libraries were made using the immunoSEQ multiplex PCR assay. TCRdb retrieved this table from immuneACCESS and kept in-frame rearrangements only. Not all clones are present; in checked studies, unresolved V genes account for under half, and no reason is known for the remainder. This sample gives fewer than 80,000 clones in total; 60% to 80% of them show up just once. The top ten hold approximately 9.1% of the sample. Per the publication, the time point label means: cycle 2 day 1 (C2D1) of nivolumab. Relapse after autologous stem cell transplantation had occurred in all trial patients, and cohorts A, B and C were distinguished by prior brentuximab vedotin exposure. The sample was peripheral blood mononuclear cells (PBMCs), taken before the second cycle of nivolumab. The receptor set was obtained from a human donor with classical Hodgkin lymphoma.

The gene calls are TRBV28 and TRBJ1-2; the match to TRBD1 covers 8 bases. CDR1 and CDR2 from the germline V gene are MDHEN and SYDVKM. This CDR3 contains 15 residues. Unmatched junction bases numbered 10, after V lost 8 bases and J lost 2 bases. CDR3 nucleotides: TGTGCCAGCTTATCCCCGGGACAGGTGAACTATGGCTACACCTTC. Its translation: CASLSPGQVNYGYTF.

This clone was seen just once. The junction does not match germline at one end; this may be a read error. The V gene is TRBV18, the J gene TRBJ1-2, with D unresolved. Germline lookup yields CDR1 KGHSH and CDR2 LQKENI. The CDR3 covers 12 residues. The DNA for the CDR3 is TGTGCCAGCTCACCACCTAAGGGAGAGACGATCTTC. Its protein is CASSPPKGETIF.